This T cell receptor beta chain was profiled in a study of blood T cell repertoires in COVID-19. Study details: Samples came from the United States, Italy and Spain, spanning acute and convalescent COVID-19. T cells, B-cell-depleted T cells, or PBMCs supplied cDNA or gDNA.

In the authors' workflow: Amplification with reference gene primers provided the estimates of nucleated cell counts. Only in-frame clones appear in the TCRdb table, and some are missing; sequencing was by immunoSEQ multiplex PCR. The V and J calls and clone size were taken over from that table, and D and trimming were inferred from the DNA. The sample has 55,000 to 65,000 clones; roughly 90% are singletons. This clone came up a few times. J was trimmed by 5 bases and V by 2 bases; bases with no gene match: 3. The CDR3 is made up of 15 amino acids. Germline V gene lookup returns CDR1 MDHEN and CDR2 SYDVKM.

Sequencing used peripheral blood. This receptor was identified in a woman of 80 years or more with active COVID-19. V and J are TRBV28 and TRBJ2-7; TRBD2 matches 13 bases. CDR3 DNA: TGTGCCAGCAGTTTAGGGACTAGCGGGATCAACGAGCAGTACTTC. It yields the protein CASSLGTSGINEQYF.